The 15 T cell receptor beta chains below were found in one sample sequenced in a study of blood T cells in healthy people across ages. A second PCR of roughly 7 to 11 cycles used a sample-barcoded 5' primer and a J-beta primer mix. A single record per CDR3 protein comes from TCRdb applying MiXCR to the 5' RACE reads. The repertoire holds fewer than 900,000 distinct CDR3 sequences, with around half as singletons. The sequenced sample was blood. The source is a woman in her sixties in good health.

The V call is TRBV7-7, the J call TRBJ2-5; TRBD2 matches 10 bases. The J call may not be correct, given that the DNA end is closer to TRBJ2-7. CDR1 is SSHAT, CDR2 FNYEAQ, per germline (reference sequence). The CDR3 has 15 amino acids. The CDR3: CASSPSGRADYEQYF. The DNA for the CDR3 is TGTGCCAGCAGCCCCAGCGGGAGGGCTGACTACGAGCAGTACTTC.

J is TRBJ2-1 and V is TRBV29-1; D may match TRBD1 or TRBD2 (5 bases each). From germline, CDR1 is SQVTM and CDR2 ANQGSEA. The CDR3 totals 15 residues. With 3 bases removed from V and 10 bases from J, the gap between germline ends came to 22 bases. In nucleotides, the CDR3 is TGCAGCGTTGATGCAGGGCTGAGGGTGAAGAAGGAGCAGTTCTTC. Encoded protein: CSVDAGLRVKKEQFF.

In the case of this clonotype: Just one base apart from a much larger clone, this may be a read error. The chain is built from TRBV21-1 and TRBJ1-6; the table names TRBD1, a call not compared with the DNA. TRBV21-1 is an annotated pseudogene. CDR3 length equals 17 residues. CDR3 nucleotide sequence: TGTGCCAGCAGCGCTCGACAGGGAGGGACTTATAGTTCACCCCTCCACTTT. Amino acids: CASSARQGGTYSSPLHF.

This clonotype has more than one count but fewer than ten. The chain couples TRBV28 to TRBJ2-5; D is perhaps TRBD1 (5 bases). With 8 bases removed from V and 2 bases from J, the gap between germline ends came to 18 bases. CDR1 and CDR2 from the germline V gene are MDHEN and SYDVKM. The CDR3 runs to 15 residues. The CDR3 DNA sequence: TGTGCCAGCCTAGGCTCCGACAGAGGACAAGAGACCCAGTACTTC. Its protein is CASLGSDRGQETQYF.

This clonotype was seen a few times. This chain joins TRBV3-1 and TRBJ2-7; TRBD1 is a possible D gene (6 bases). Trimming took off 4 bases at V and 4 bases at J, with 11 bases between the two ends. Germline-derived CDR1 and CDR2 are LGHDT and YNNKEL (reference sequence). The CDR3 totals 13 residues. The CDR3 DNA follows: TGTGCCAGCAGCCCCCCAGGGGAATACGAGCAGTACTTC. Amino acid sequence: CASSPPGEYEQYF.

This clonotype was observed a handful of times. This chain uses TRBV4-3 with TRBJ2-5; maybe TRBD1 (5 bases). CDR1 and CDR2 from the germline V gene are LGHNA and YSLEER. The CDR3 has 14 residues. Trimming pared 3 bases from V and 4 bases from J, leaving 12 bases between. CDR3 protein: CASSQGSTAETQYF. In DNA, the CDR3 is TGCGCCAGCAGCCAGGGATCGACAGCAGAGACCCAGTACTTC.

The V and J genes are TRBV6-5 and TRBJ1-1; the D is unclear. CDR1 MNHEY and CDR2 SVGAGI come from the germline V gene. The V end lost 8 bases, the J end lost 0 bases, and 7 bases lay between the germline ends. This CDR3 has 12 residues. The CDR3 bases are TGTGCCAGCCGGAGAGTGAACACTGAAGCTTTCTTT. It specifies CASRRVNTEAFF.

This clonotype was counted only a few times. The V gene is TRBV5-1, the J gene TRBJ2-1; the D gene is possibly TRBD1 (5 bases). V was shortened by 0 bases and J by 8 bases, with 9 bases between the two germline ends. The CDR3 contains 13 residues. CDR1 is SGHRS, CDR2 YFSETQ, per germline. This CDR3 reads CASSLAGYDEQFF. In DNA, the CDR3 is TGCGCCAGCAGCTTGGCAGGGTACGATGAGCAGTTCTTC.

To note about this clonotype: A much bigger clone sits one base away, suggesting this may be a read error. This chain joins TRBV2 and TRBJ1-4; D is possibly TRBD1 (5 bases). Germline V lookup: CDR1 SNHLY, CDR2 FYNNEI. There are 13 residues in the CDR3. CDR3 protein: CTSSEPGVGKLFF. CDR3 in DNA: TGTACCAGCAGTGAACCGGGGGTCGGGAAACTGTTTTTT. The whole variable domain, filled in from reference TRBV2 and TRBJ1-4, reads EPEVTQTPSHQVTQMGQEVILRCVPISNHLYFYWYRQILGQKVEFLVSFYNNEISEKSEIFDDQFSVERPDGSNFTLKIRSTKLEDSAMYFCTSSEPGVGKLFFGSGTQLSVL.

The chain is built from TRBV9 and TRBJ2-4; no reliable D call. Matching the DNA end better, TRBJ2-7 makes the J call doubtful. The CDR3 length is 15 residues. Per germline, CDR1 SGDLS and CDR2 YYNGEE. CDR3 nucleotides: TGTGCCAGCAGCGTAGATGCTGGACCCAACTACGAGCAGTACTTC. This sequence encodes CASSVDAGPNYEQYF.

V gene TRBV25-1 combines with J gene TRBJ2-1; TRBD2 matches 14 bases. The ends lost 6 bases at V and 7 bases at J; junction bases unmatched: 11. The V gene's germline CDR1 is MGHDK and CDR2 SYGVNS. The CDR3 spans 17 residues. The CDR3 protein is CASRRLGTSGGWNEQFF. CDR3 bases: TGTGCCAGCAGGCGCCTGGGGACTAGCGGGGGTTGGAATGAGCAGTTCTTC.

This clonotype was seen a handful of times. The chain uses TRBV5-6 and TRBJ2-5; a weak D match, TRBD1 (5 bases). V was trimmed by 2 bases and J by 2 bases, leaving 10 bases between them. There are 14 residues in the CDR3. Germline CDR1 SGHDT, CDR2 YYEEEE. The CDR3 protein is CASSLPQGQETQYF. The CDR3 nucleotides are TGTGCCAGCAGCTTACCCCAGGGTCAAGAGACCCAGTACTTC.

As DNA, the CDR3 is TGTGCCATCAGTGAGTCGAACGGCTACAATGAGCAGTACTTC. It is translated as CAISESNGYNEQYF. The rearrangement joins TRBV10-3 to TRBJ2-1; D uncertain. The J call could be wrong; TRBJ2-7 is a better fit for the DNA end. The CDR3 runs 14 residues. Germline-derived CDR1 and CDR2 are ENHRY and SYGVKD.

This clonotype was detected only a few times. J is TRBJ1-4 and V is TRBV29-1, with 9 positions matching TRBD1. CDR3 length equals 12 residues. Looked up from germline, CDR1 is SQVTM and CDR2 is ANQGSEA. Germline trimming cut 6 bases from V and 8 bases from J; bases unmatched to any gene: 4. The CDR3 protein is CSVHDRGEKLFF. The CDR3 DNA reads TGCAGCGTCCATGACAGGGGGGAAAAACTGTTTTTT.

The table lists this clonotype with a few counts. V is TRBV7-2 and J is TRBJ2-1; D is unclear. CDR3 length: 15 amino acids. The germline V and J ends were trimmed by 0 bases and 2 bases, with 8 bases remaining between them. CDR1 and CDR2 (germline): SGHTA, FQGNSA. CDR3 DNA: TGTGCCAGCAGCTTAGCAGTATCAACCTACAATGAGCAGTTCTTC. This sequence encodes CASSLAVSTYNEQFF.